This entry concerns a single T cell receptor beta chain. Its antigen is unknown. The data were obtained in a study of shared clonotypes between healthy human individuals. CD4+ cells underwent separation, giving CD45RA+ naive and CD45RA-negative memory subsets. The germline V and J ends were trimmed by 0 bases and 5 bases, with 8 bases remaining between them. The CDR3 runs to 13 residues. From germline, CDR1 is SQVTM and CDR2 ANQGSEA. Deep-level assay runs were performed. Measured with immunoSEQ multiplex PCR; TCRdb has only the in-frame clones, and not every one. Of 1.6 million or so clones in the sample, roughly 96% were seen once. Notes on the study in general: Among non-shared clonotypes, generation probabilities were lower than among those shared by all four donors. Researchers sampled blood only, noting tissue repertoires likely differ.

The chain combines TRBV29-1 with TRBJ1-5; D gene uncertain. Sequenced material: naive CD4+ T cells sorted from blood. The subset is: CD45RA+ positively selected. This clonotype originated in a man aged 30 to 45 in good health. CDR3 nucleotides: TGCAGCGTTGAAGATGACGCGGATCAGCCCCAGCATTTT. Translation gives CSVEDDADQPQHF.